Sequencing of this T cell receptor (beta chain) was carried out in a study of T-cell memory formation after mild COVID-19. Study overall: Each donor largely had its own TCR clusters.

Points from the study as a whole: Clones shrinking between day 15 and 85 showed a balanced CD4/CD8 split, and those that grew later tilted toward CD4+.

The germline CDR1 and CDR2 sequences are SGHRS and YFSETQ. The V end was cut by 0 bases, the J end by 0 bases, with 9 bases between. The length of the CDR3 is 15 residues. MiXCR was run by TCRdb on the 5' RACE reads, yielding one entry per CDR3 protein. The table includes about 400,000 distinct CDR3 sequences, 23% detected once. The sample holds a few counts of this clonotype. Its target is not known. This receptor was obtained from an adult woman who had mild COVID-19 (a few samples of this study predate the infection). Cell type and time point are not known. The sample comprised PBMCs or a T cell subset sorted from them (not recorded which). The rearrangement links TRBV5-1 to TRBJ2-5, with a tentative D call TRBD1 (5 bases). The CDR3 region is CASSLVLGDQETQYF. CDR3 nucleotides: TGCGCCAGCAGCTTGGTTTTAGGGGACCAAGAGACCCAGTACTTC.